A single sample is the source of the 19 T cell receptor beta chains below, sequenced in a study of blood T cells in healthy people across ages. Primed by a sample-barcoded 5' primer and a J-beta primer mix, a second PCR proceeded for about 6 to 11 cycles. TCRdb reanalysed the 5' RACE reads using MiXCR and keeps one entry per CDR3 protein. The data hold approximately 680,000 distinct CDR3 sequences, with around 32% observed a single time. The sequenced sample consisted of blood. The receptors here all came from an elderly woman in good health.

The chain couples TRBV28 to TRBJ1-5, with no clear D. Germline lookup yields CDR1 MDHEN and CDR2 SYDVKM. The CDR3 sequence is 14 residues long. Trimming left V 4 bases short and J 9 bases short, with 16 bases between. In nucleotides, the CDR3 is TGTGCCAGCAGTTCCGAAGGGTCGAAGGGGCCCCAGCATTTT. This encodes CASSSEGSKGPQHF.

This clonotype was counted many times. One base away lies a much larger clone, so this may be a sequencing read error. The chain employs TRBV5-1 and TRBJ1-6; D not certain. The CDR3 spans 15 residues. Germline CDR1 is SGHRS and CDR2 is YFSETQ. The CDR3 nucleotides are TGCGCCAGCAGCTCGGAAGGAGTCGATAATTCACCCCCCCACTTT. Translation gives CASSSEGVDNSPPHF.

Only a few counts were recorded for this clonotype. V usage is TRBV18 and J usage is TRBJ1-6; TRBD1 might be the D (6 bases). CDR3 length: 16 residues. CDR1 and CDR2 (germline): KGHSH, LQKENI. The ends were cut back, 6 bases at V and 8 bases at J, with 20 bases in the middle. Written as DNA, the CDR3 is TGTGCCAGCTCCCCCTCGTTTGGGGGCCGGGATTCACCCCTCCACTTT. Amino acids: CASSPSFGGRDSPLHF.

This clonotype was seen more than once but under ten times. The chain combines TRBV30 with TRBJ1-2; D possibly corresponds to TRBD1 (5 bases). This CDR3 contains 14 residues. V was pared by 2 bases and J by 4 bases, with 14 bases between. Germline loops: CDR1 GTSNPN, CDR2 SVGIG (reference sequence). CDR3 sequence reads: CAWSKGAGSYGYTF. CDR3 sequence (DNA): TGTGCCTGGAGTAAAGGGGCAGGCTCCTATGGCTACACCTTC.

The chain links TRBV6-4 to TRBJ2-1; TRBD2 matches 9 bases. This CDR3 comprises 13 residues. Germline values: CDR1 MRHNA, CDR2 SNTAGT. V was clipped by 0 bases and J by 9 bases; unmatched bases: 0. The CDR3 nucleotides read TGTGCCAGCAGTGACTCTAGCGGGGGTGAGCAGTTCTTC. Amino acid sequence: CASSDSSGGEQFF.

In this sample, this clonotype turned up many times. J is TRBJ2-3 and V is TRBV5-1; 9 nucleotides line up with TRBD1. The ends lost 2 bases at V and 4 bases at J; junction bases unmatched: 5. Germline CDR1 is SGHRS and CDR2 is YFSETQ. This CDR3 spans 15 amino acids. Here the CDR3 reads CASSFGQGRADTQYF. The CDR3 region has the DNA TGCGCCAGCAGCTTCGGACAGGGGAGGGCAGATACGCAGTATTTT.

This chain joins TRBV24-1 and TRBJ2-3; 12 bases fit TRBD1. Germline trimming cut 4 bases from V and 5 bases from J; bases unmatched to any gene: 9. The length of the CDR3 is 17 residues. Germline values: CDR1 KGHDR, CDR2 SFDVKD. CDR3 DNA: TGTGCCACCAGTGACCCCGGGACAGGGGGCCCAGTAGATACGCAGTATTTT. Its protein is CATSDPGTGGPVDTQYF.

This clonotype was picked up many times. The chain recombines TRBV29-1 with TRBJ2-6; perhaps D is TRBD1 or TRBD2 (6 bases each). CDR1 SQVTM and CDR2 ANQGSEA come from the germline V gene. CDR3 length equals 14 residues. V dropped 6 bases and J dropped 1 base, with 10 bases sitting between them. In DNA form, the CDR3 reads TGCAGCGTGAAGGGGGGATCTGGGGCCAACGTCCTGACTTTC. Protein: CSVKGGSGANVLTF.

The table lists this clonotype with many counts. The chain employs TRBV7-3 and TRBJ2-1; D perhaps matches TRBD1 (6 bases). Germline loops: CDR1 SGHTA, CDR2 FQGTGA. V lost 2 bases and J lost 6, with 14 bases in between. There are 15 residues in the CDR3. The CDR3 loop is CASSLFPGVSNEQFF. Here the CDR3 DNA reads TGTGCCAGCAGCTTATTCCCAGGGGTTAGCAATGAGCAGTTCTTC.

J is TRBJ1-3 and V is TRBV5-1; D possibly corresponds to TRBD1 (6 bases). The CDR3 runs to 16 residues. The germline V gene has CDR1 SGHRS and CDR2 YFSETQ. Trimming cost V 2 bases and J 0 bases, with 12 bases left between them. The CDR3 DNA reads TGCGCCAGCAGCTTCCTGGACAGCTCCTCTGGAAACACCATATATTTT. Translating it yields CASSFLDSSSGNTIYF.

This clonotype was counted many times. The J gene is TRBJ2-1, the V gene TRBV20-1, with 10 bases matching TRBD1. There are 18 residues in the CDR3. V shed 0 bases and J 5 bases; nucleotides not matched to a gene: 13. Per germline, CDR1 DFQATT and CDR2 SNEGSKA (reference sequence). CDR3 loop: CSARDRDRGLYLNNEQFF. CDR3 coding DNA: TGCAGTGCTAGAGACAGGGACAGGGGCCTCTATTTAAACAATGAGCAGTTCTTC.

Ten or more counts support this clonotype. CDR3 DNA sequence: TGCAGTGCTACGGACAGGGGACGAAACACTGAAGCTTTCTTT. It codes for CSATDRGRNTEAFF. The V gene is TRBV20-1, the J gene TRBJ1-1; 9 positions match TRBD1. Trimming cost V 4 bases and J 2 bases; bases outside gene matches: 5. The CDR3 is 14 amino acids. CDR1 and CDR2 (germline): DFQATT, SNEGSKA (reference sequence).

This clonotype was recorded many times. The rearrangement joins TRBV27 to TRBJ2-1; 10 bases fit TRBD2. The CDR3 covers 16 residues. Germline loops: CDR1 MNHEY, CDR2 SMNVEV (reference sequence). Trimming took 4 bases from V and 7 from J; bases not matched to a gene: 10. For the CDR3, the DNA is TGTGCCAGCAGTTCGTGGTCAGGACTAGCGGCTAATGAGCAGTTCTTC. The encoded protein is CASSSWSGLAANEQFF.

This clonotype was counted only a few times. The CDR3 sequence is CASSTINTGELFF. Here the CDR3 DNA reads TGTGCCAGCAGCACTATTAACACCGGGGAGCTGTTTTTT. The chain joins TRBV25-1 to TRBJ2-2; no clear D gene. The germline V and J ends were trimmed by 6 bases and 2 bases, with 7 bases remaining between them. CDR3 length equals 13 residues. Germline V gene lookup returns CDR1 MGHDK and CDR2 SYGVNS.

This clonotype has ten or more counts. The V call is TRBV7-2, the J call TRBJ1-5; 8 bases align to TRBD1. The CDR3 runs 17 residues. Germline V lookup: CDR1 SGHTA, CDR2 FQGNSA. Trimming cost V 5 bases and J 0 bases; bases outside gene matches: 9. The CDR3 is CASSGRTGIYSNQPQHF. As DNA, the CDR3 is TGTGCCAGCAGCGGCAGGACAGGGATATATAGCAATCAGCCCCAGCATTTT.

There are many counts of this clonotype. The chain is built from TRBV2 and TRBJ1-6; D uncertain. The CDR3 consists of 14 residues. Trimming took 5 bases from V and 4 from J, leaving 9 bases between them. Germline V gene sequence: CDR1 SNHLY, CDR2 FYNNEI. In DNA form, the CDR3 reads TGTGCCAGCAGTACTACGTTTTATAATTCACCCCTCCACTTT. Residues: CASSTTFYNSPLHF.

The chain joins TRBV20-1 to TRBJ2-3; 8 nucleotides agree with TRBD2. Germline V gene sequence: CDR1 DFQATT, CDR2 SNEGSKA (reference sequence). This CDR3 comprises 13 residues. The trim removed 2 bases at V and 4 bases at J, leaving 2 bases unmatched. The CDR3 coding sequence is TGCAGTGCTAGATACGGGGGGGCAGATACGCAGTATTTT. Translating gives CSARYGGADTQYF.

This clonotype was counted between two and nine times. Being one base from a much bigger clone, this may be a read error. The V and J genes are TRBV11-1 and TRBJ2-7, with unresolved D. The germline gives CDR1 SGHAT, CDR2 FQDESV (reference sequence). The CDR3 sequence is 13 residues long. Trimming removed 4 bases from V and 7 bases from J, with 14 bases in between. Here the CDR3 DNA reads TGTGCCAGCAGCTCCGGGCCAGCCAATGAGCAGTACTTC. Residues: CASSSGPANEQYF.

The chain carries TRBV7-2 and TRBJ2-1; 8 bases are shared with TRBD2. V dropped 0 bases and J dropped 7; count of bases not matched to a gene: 2. The germline gives CDR1 SGHTA, CDR2 FQGNSA. The CDR3 is made up of 14 amino acids. CDR3 DNA sequence: TGTGCCAGCAGCTTAGCGGGACTAGAGAATGAGCAGTTCTTC. This encodes CASSLAGLENEQFF.